These T cell receptor beta chains were read from a single sample in a study of Graves' ophthalmopathy and Graves' hyperthyroidism. MiXCR, run by TCRdb on the multiplex PCR reads, gives a single entry per CDR3 protein. This table holds 600,000 to 950,000 distinct CDR3 sequences, around 40% found once. Input material: peripheral blood. These receptor sequences come from an adult man with Graves' ophthalmopathy. CDR3s include the opening cysteine and the closing phenylalanine or tryptophan. The D gene is left open where the match is weak. Clone size is given for some rows only: seen once, a few or many times, or a class if the clone is expanded.

cdr3_aa	cdr3_nt	clone_size	v_call	j_call	d_call
CASSESTGRGETQYF	TGTGCCAGCAGTGAATCGACAGGGAGAGGGGAGACCCAGTACTTC	many	TRBV12-3/TRBV12-4	TRBJ2-5	TRBD1
CASSFTTSPRSGNTIYF	TGTGCCAGCAGCTTCACTACATCCCCTCGCTCTGGAAACACCATATATTTT	few	TRBV7-9	TRBJ1-3	-
CASSPGDGELFF	TGTGCCAGCAGCCCAGGGGACGGGGAGCTGTTTTTT	once	TRBV7-6	TRBJ2-2	-
CSASQGRGSYGYTF	TGCAGTGCTAGCCAGGGCAGGGGGTCCTATGGCTACACCTTC	-	TRBV20-1	TRBJ1-2	TRBD1
CASSPTRDRNTEDTF	TGTGCCAGCAGCCCGACCCGGGACAGGAACACTGAAGACACCTTC	few	TRBV5-6	TRBJ1-2	TRBD1
CRSRTVDGYTF	TGCAGATCGCGGACAGTCGATGGCTACACCTTC	-	TRBV29-1	TRBJ1-2	-
CASSVTGNYGYTF	TGTGCCAGCAGCGTTACGGGAAACTATGGCTACACCTTC	many	TRBV9	TRBJ1-2	-
CASSRDRTAAFF	TGTGCCAGCAGTCGAGACAGGACCGCCGCTTTCTTT	-	TRBV6-5	TRBJ1-1	-
CASSYWGQVAGELLF	TGTGCCAGCAGTTACTGGGGACAGGTTGCCGGGGAGCTGCTTTTT	-	TRBV25-1	TRBJ2-2	TRBD1
CASQTGGSNQPQHF	TGTGCCAGCCAGACAGGGGGTAGCAATCAGCCCCAGCATTTT	few	TRBV6-5	TRBJ1-5	TRBD1
CASSLEVRASTIYF	TGTGCCAGCAGCTTAGAGGTTCGGGCTAGCACCATATATTTT	many	TRBV7-2	TRBJ1-3	-
CASSPQGKAEAFF	TGTGCCAGCAGCCCACAGGGGAAGGCTGAAGCTTTCTTT	-	TRBV7-9	TRBJ1-1	TRBD1
CSAREGQGYIYEQYF	TGCAGTGCTAGAGAGGGACAGGGCTATATTTACGAGCAGTACTTC	few	TRBV20-1	TRBJ2-7	TRBD1
CASSPHSTITGELFF	TGTGCCAGCAGCCCCCATAGTACGATCACCGGGGAGCTGTTTTTT	few	TRBV7-9	TRBJ2-2	-
CASSFIRQGNTEAFF	TGCGCCAGCAGCTTCATTCGGCAGGGGAACACTGAAGCTTTCTTT	many	TRBV5-1	TRBJ1-1	-
CASIPPGPTGSSYEQYF	TGTGCCAGCATCCCCCCGGGCCCGACAGGGAGTTCCTACGAGCAGTACTTC	-	TRBV11-2	TRBJ2-7	TRBD1
CSANRDTGELFF	TGCAGTGCTAACAGGGACACCGGGGAGCTGTTTTTT	-	TRBV20-1	TRBJ2-2	-
CASRPTGGWETQYF	TGTGCCAGCAGACCCACAGGGGGCTGGGAGACCCAGTACTTC	many	TRBV11-2	TRBJ2-5	TRBD1
CATSRGLLRDDSYEQYF	TGTGCCACCAGCAGAGGGCTTTTGCGGGACGATTCCTACGAGCAGTACTTC	once	TRBV15	TRBJ2-7	-
CASSPTDRGDGSPLHF	TGTGCCAGCAGCCCAACCGACAGGGGGGATGGTTCACCCCTCCACTTT	-	TRBV11-1	TRBJ1-6	TRBD1
CSRTGLFQETQYF	TGCAGCCGAACGGGACTGTTCCAAGAGACCCAGTACTTC	-	TRBV29-1	TRBJ2-5	-
CASSRWTGGTEAFF	TGTGCCAGCAGCCGGTGGACAGGGGGAACTGAAGCTTTCTTT	few	TRBV14	TRBJ1-1	TRBD1
CASSIGTSAISGYTF	TGTGCCAGTAGTATTGGCACGTCGGCTATCAGTGGCTACACCTTC	-	TRBV11-1	TRBJ1-2	-
CASNKDYAYEQYF	TGTGCCAGTAACAAGGACTACGCCTACGAGCAGTACTTC	-	TRBV19	TRBJ2-7	-
CASTAAQRGGTGELFF	TGTGCCAGCACCGCGGCCCAGCGGGGGGGGACCGGGGAGCTGTTTTTT	-	TRBV27	TRBJ2-2	TRBD2
CSASSARVDGANVLTF	TGCAGTGCTAGTTCGGCCAGGGTAGACGGGGCCAACGTCCTGACTTTC	-	TRBV20-1	TRBJ2-6	-
CASSFYNRGLRNGYTF	TGTGCCAGCAGCTTCTACAACAGGGGGCTAAGAAATGGCTACACCTTC	-	TRBV11-1	TRBJ1-2	TRBD1
CSASDRGSTYSYEQYF	TGCAGTGCTAGCGACCGAGGGTCAACCTACTCCTACGAGCAGTACTTC	-	TRBV20-1	TRBJ2-7	-
CASGGQGDSPLHF	TGTGCCAGCGGGGGGCAGGGGGATTCACCCCTCCACTTT	-	TRBV12-3/TRBV12-4	TRBJ1-6	TRBD1
CSATLLTSGQETQYF	TGCAGTGCTACTTTATTGACTAGCGGGCAAGAGACCCAGTACTTC	-	TRBV20-1	TRBJ2-5	TRBD2
CSVSMTRLYEQYF	TGCAGCGTGAGTATGACCCGACTCTACGAGCAGTACTTC	few	TRBV29-1	TRBJ2-7	-
CASSYPSAGTGELFF	TGTGCCAGCAGTTACCCTTCAGCGGGGACCGGGGAGCTGTTTTTT	-	TRBV10-3	TRBJ2-2	TRBD2
CASRVGTSGYEQYF	TGCGCCAGCCGGGTTGGGACTAGCGGCTACGAGCAGTACTTC	-	TRBV5-1	TRBJ2-7	TRBD2
CSATWSGTGGLYEQYF	TGCAGTGCTACGTGGTCCGGGACAGGGGGTTTGTACGAGCAGTACTTC	few	TRBV20-1	TRBJ2-7	TRBD1
CSARDQGRGWEQYF	TGCAGTGCTAGAGATCAGGGACGGGGTTGGGAGCAGTACTTC	few	TRBV20-1	TRBJ2-7	-
CASRYPGTGEKLFF	TGTGCCAGTAGATACCCCGGGACAGGTGAAAAACTGTTTTTT	-	TRBV19	TRBJ1-4	TRBD1
CASSENGLNTEAFF	TGCGCCAGCAGTGAGAACGGGCTGAACACTGAAGCTTTCTTT	many	TRBV10-2	TRBJ1-1	-
CASSVSLAGSVEQYF	TGTGCCAGCAGCGTCTCGCTAGCGGGAAGCGTCGAGCAGTACTTC	-	TRBV11-2	TRBJ2-7	TRBD2
CASSPPGGAAPNTEAFF	TGTGCCAGCAGCCCCCCCGGGGGCGCGGCCCCCAACACTGAAGCTTTCTTT	few	TRBV12-3/TRBV12-4	TRBJ1-1	-
CATSRAGEDTGELFF	TGTGCCACCAGCAGAGCAGGGGAGGACACCGGGGAGCTGTTTTTT	many	TRBV15	TRBJ2-2	-
CASRAGQGRSALHF	TGCGCCAGCAGGGCGGGACAGGGGAGATCAGCCCTCCACTTT	-	TRBV10-1	TRBJ1-6	TRBD1
CASSQDEDYGYTF	TGTGCCAGCAGCCAAGATGAGGACTATGGCTACACCTTC	many	TRBV14	TRBJ1-2	-
CASSVATSGETQYF	TGTGCCAGCAGCGTAGCGACTAGCGGAGAGACCCAGTACTTC	-	TRBV9	TRBJ2-5	TRBD2
CSVRPSGTESYEQYF	TGCAGCGTTAGACCCTCCGGGACAGAGTCCTACGAGCAGTACTTC	few	TRBV29-1	TRBJ2-7	TRBD1
CASSPWDSEAFF	TGTGCCAGCAGCCCCTGGGACAGTGAAGCTTTCTTT	many	TRBV7-9	TRBJ1-1	TRBD1
CSVRRPWDEKLFF	TGCAGCGTTAGGCGACCCTGGGATGAAAAACTGTTTTTT	many	TRBV29-1	TRBJ1-4	-
CASSYYQETQYF	TGCGCCAGCAGCTACTACCAAGAGACCCAGTACTTC	once	TRBV5-1	TRBJ2-5	-
CASSLGAGDKQYF	TGTGCCAGCAGTTTAGGAGCGGGGGACAAGCAGTACTTC	-	TRBV12-3/TRBV12-4	TRBJ2-7	TRBD2
CATSDPRTDSTDEQYF	TGTGCCACCAGTGATCCCCGGACAGATTCTACTGACGAGCAGTACTTC	-	TRBV24-1	TRBJ2-7	-
CASSYSVGRTEAFF	TGTGCCAGCAGTTACTCGGTAGGGAGAACTGAAGCTTTCTTT	-	TRBV10-3	TRBJ1-1	-
CSGDSDRASGGYTF	TGCAGCGGTGACTCGGACAGGGCGTCTGGTGGCTACACCTTC	-	TRBV29-1	TRBJ1-2	TRBD1
CVSTRRDRGLRRNQPQHF	TGTGTCAGCACTCGGCGGGACAGGGGGCTTCGGCGCAATCAGCCCCAGCATTTT	-	TRBV2	TRBJ1-5	TRBD1
CASSMSIGYGYTF	TGTGCCAGTAGTATGAGTATCGGCTATGGCTACACCTTC	-	TRBV19	TRBJ1-2	-
CASSYGLRGRGLYSPLHF	TGTGCCAGCAGTTACGGTTTACGAGGGAGGGGCTTATATTCACCCCTCCACTTT	-	TRBV10-3	TRBJ1-6	-
CASNPGTINTEAFF	TGTGCCAGTAACCCCGGGACAATTAACACTGAAGCTTTCTTT	-	TRBV19	TRBJ1-1	-